The 2 T cell receptor beta chains below come from one sample, sequenced in a study of tumor-infiltrating lymphocytes in primary liver carcinoma. A constant-region primer served to make TCR beta cDNA from about 490 ng total RNA. For TCR beta, libraries were produced by three nested multiplex PCR rounds using slightly modified ARM-PCR. It was with TRBV1-TRBV30 forward primers and a C-beta reverse primer that the first two PCR rounds were run, at around 9 cycles each. TCRdb passed the multiplex PCR reads through MiXCR, listing each CDR3 protein once. Of over 100,000 distinct CDR3 sequences listed, under 70% are singletons. Joint extraction of RNA and DNA used 20-30 mg of bulk tissue that was unsorted. The sequenced sample was tumor-adjacent normal liver tissue. These receptors all stem from a woman aged 60-70 years with primary liver carcinoma and hepatitis B virus infection.

By sample fraction, this clonotype is medium-sized. The genes are TRBV11-2 and TRBJ1-6; D gene ambiguous. Trimming removed 3 bases from V and 7 bases from J, with 7 bases in between. The CDR3 runs 13 residues. Germline-derived CDR1 and CDR2 are SGHAT and FQNNGV. CDR3 sequence: CASSFVMNSPLHF. CDR3 bases: TGTGCCAGCAGCTTTGTAATGAATTCACCCCTCCACTTT. The variable domain in full, with the rest retrieved from reference TRBV11-2 and TRBJ1-6, is EAGVAQSPRYKIIEKRQSVAFWCNPISGHATLYWYQQILGQGPKLLIQFQNNGVVDDSQLPKDRFSAERLKGVDSTLKIQPAKLEDSAVYLCASSFVMNSPLHFGNGTRLTVT.

Details on this clonotype: A read error is possible here, since a much larger clone lies one base away. The V gene is TRBV7-9, the J gene TRBJ1-1, with TRBD1 matching over 7 bases. Trimming took 5 bases from V and 3 from J; bases not matched to a gene: 12. The CDR3 runs to 16 residues. CDR1 and CDR2 (germline): SEHNR, FQNEAQ (reference sequence). The CDR3 reads CASSRIGGDSHTEAFF. Written as DNA, the CDR3 is TGTGCCAGCAGCCGGATAGGGGGGGACAGTCACACTGAAGCTTTCTTT.